The rows below give T cell receptor beta chains drawn from one sample of a study of prognosis after radiotherapy for stage I lung cancer. TCRdb itself ran the multiplex PCR reads through MiXCR, one entry per CDR3 protein. The sample lists fewer than 20,000 distinct CDR3 sequences; approximately 15% were seen once. Source: PBMCs, taken before or after stereotactic body radiation therapy (not recorded which). The source is a donor older than 45 with non-small cell lung cancer. CDR3s include the opening cysteine and the closing phenylalanine or tryptophan. The D gene is left open where the match is weak. Clone size, where shown, is once, few, many, or a class for clones that have expanded.

clone_size	v_call	j_call	d_call	cdr3_aa	cdr3_nt
many	TRBV12-3/TRBV12-4	TRBJ2-1	TRBD2	CASSLGVAGLEQFF	TGTGCCAGCAGTTTAGGGGTAGCGGGGTTGGAGCAGTTCTTC
many	TRBV7-2	TRBJ1-6	NA	CASTRTASSYNSPLHF	TGTGCCAGCACCCGGACAGCGAGCTCCTATAATTCACCCCTCCACTTT
many	TRBV20-1	TRBJ2-1	TRBD1	CSAGRQGEFF	TGCAGTGCTGGAAGACAGGGAGAGTTCTTC
many	TRBV12-5	TRBJ2-3	NA	CASGLVHGVATQYF	TGTGCTAGTGGTTTGGTACACGGAGTAGCTACGCAGTATTTT
many	TRBV29-1	TRBJ2-3	TRBD1	CSVDEQGAGTQYF	TGCAGCGTTGACGAGCAGGGGGCTGGCACGCAGTATTTT
many	TRBV6-1	TRBJ1-3	NA	CASTGPNAVTIYF	TGTGCCAGCACCGGGCCAAACGCGGTAACCATATATTTT
few	TRBV7-9	TRBJ2-4	TRBD1	CASNKSGDRGQRVGENIQYF	TGTGCCAGCAACAAGAGTGGAGACAGGGGGCAGAGGGTTGGAGAAAACATTCAGTACTTC
medium-sized	TRBV6-5	TRBJ2-2	TRBD1	CASSYSSQGANGELFF	TGTGCCAGCAGTTACTCGAGTCAGGGGGCGAACGGGGAGCTGTTTTTT
many	TRBV7-9	TRBJ2-3	NA	CASSLRDSTDTQYF	TGTGCCAGCAGCTTAAGGGACAGCACAGATACGCAGTATTTT
many	TRBV7-3	TRBJ2-7	NA	CASSLSSGSAYEQYF	TGTGCCAGCAGCTTATCCTCGGGTTCTGCCTACGAGCAGTACTTC
NA	TRBV27	TRBJ2-3	NA	CASSPIDWTERTDTQYF	TGTGCCAGCAGTCCGATAGATTGGACCGAACGCACAGATACGCAGTATTTT
many	TRBV24-1	TRBJ2-3	TRBD1	CATGTGATDTQYF	TGTGCCACCGGGACAGGGGCCACAGATACGCAGTATTTT
medium-sized	TRBV28	TRBJ2-3	TRBD2	CASSLPSGLTDTQYF	TGTGCCAGCAGCCTCCCTAGCGGATTAACAGATACGCAGTATTTT
many	TRBV7-9	TRBJ2-3	NA	CASSLMWRDTQYF	TGTGCCAGCAGCTTGATGTGGCGAGATACGCAGTATTTT
many	TRBV14	TRBJ2-5	NA	CASSQSSGKGQETQYF	TGTGCCAGCAGCCAAAGTTCGGGAAAAGGCCAAGAGACCCAGTACTTC
few	TRBV18	TRBJ2-5	NA	CASSPVGGETQYF	TGTGCCAGCTCACCGGTAGGGGGAGAGACCCAGTACTTC
many	TRBV18	TRBJ2-5	TRBD1	CASSKKGTGLQETQYF	TGTGCCAGCTCCAAAAAGGGGACAGGACTTCAAGAGACCCAGTACTTC
many	TRBV12-5	TRBJ1-5	NA	CASGLWGILQGYGNQPQHF	TGTGCTAGTGGTTTGTGGGGCATTCTACAGGGTTACGGCAATCAGCCCCAGCATTTT
many	TRBV12-3/TRBV12-4	TRBJ2-5	NA	CASSLAGGWRETQYF	TGTGCCAGCAGTTTAGCCGGGGGTTGGCGAGAGACCCAGTACTTC
many	TRBV25-1	TRBJ2-5	NA	CASSAWSWGALWTQYF	TGTGCCAGCAGTGCCTGGTCCTGGGGGGCCCTGTGGACCCAGTACTTC
medium-sized	TRBV11-3	TRBJ2-1	NA	CASSQLGRNEQFF	TGTGCCAGCAGCCAACTCGGTAGGAATGAGCAGTTCTTC
many	TRBV9	TRBJ2-4	NA	CASSVDPSGGKNIQYF	TGTGCCAGCAGCGTAGACCCGAGTGGGGGCAAAAACATTCAGTACTTC
medium-sized	TRBV13	TRBJ1-2	TRBD1	CASSPTGAWYGYTF	TGTGCCAGCAGCCCTACAGGGGCCTGGTATGGCTACACCTTC
many	TRBV6-5	TRBJ2-7	TRBD1	CASSYDTTGGAYEQYF	TGTGCCAGCAGTTATGACACGACAGGGGGCGCCTACGAGCAGTACTTC
many	TRBV18	TRBJ2-7	NA	CASSPGVVSYEQYF	TGTGCCAGCTCACCAGGGGTTGTAAGCTACGAGCAGTACTTC
NA	TRBV6-1	TRBJ1-1	TRBD1	CASFPTSIRQGRTEVFF	TGTGCCAGCTTCCCCACCTCTATTCGACAGGGGCGCACTGAAGTTTTCTTT
many	TRBV4-2	TRBJ2-3	TRBD2	CASSQDGARGTDTQYF	TGTGCCAGCAGCCAAGATGGCGCGCGGGGGACAGATACGCAGTATTTT
few	TRBV10-2	TRBJ2-5	NA	CASSEWQGWETQYF	TGCGCCAGCAGTGAGTGGCAGGGTTGGGAGACCCAGTACTTC
NA	TRBV27	TRBJ1-5	TRBD1	CASSPRPGQGGLSLYQPQHF	TGTGCCAGCAGTCCACGACCGGGACAGGGGGGTTTGTCGTTATATCAGCCCCAGCATTTT
NA	TRBV7-6	TRBJ1-1	NA	CASRDDGNTEAFF	TGTGCCAGCAGGGACGACGGGAACACTGAAGCTTTCTTT
many	TRBV29-1	TRBJ2-7	TRBD1	CSVGGDRGFYEQYF	TGCAGCGTTGGGGGTGACAGGGGATTCTACGAGCAGTACTTC
NA	TRBV7-6	TRBJ2-3	TRBD2	CANSLGLGGGDTQYF	TGTGCCAACAGCCTTGGACTAGGTGGGGGGGATACGCAGTATTTT
many	TRBV5-4	TRBJ2-3	TRBD2	CASSSGTSGRAETQYF	TGTGCCAGCAGCAGCGGGACTAGCGGGAGGGCCGAAACGCAGTATTTT
NA	TRBV4-1	TRBJ2-4	NA	CASSQDYLNEQFFGPGTRNIQYF	NA
many	TRBV6-1	TRBJ2-7	TRBD2	CASSDPGLDYEQYF	TGTGCCAGCAGTGACCCGGGACTAGACTACGAGCAGTACTTC
many	TRBV15	TRBJ1-6	TRBD1	CATSRRTGGFTYNSPLHF	TGTGCCACCAGCAGAAGGACAGGGGGTTTTACCTATAATTCACCCCTCCACTTT
many	TRBV6-2/TRBV6-3	TRBJ2-3	TRBD2	CASSYRGLAAISTDTQYF	TGTGCCAGCAGTTACCGGGGACTAGCGGCAATTAGCACAGATACGCAGTATTTT
medium-sized	TRBV4-1	TRBJ2-1	NA	CASSQDFSNEQFF	TGCGCCAGCAGCCAAGATTTCTCGAATGAGCAGTTCTTC
many	TRBV11-3	TRBJ1-2	NA	CASSPGGALVGYTF	TGTGCCAGCAGCCCCGGGGGCGCATTAGTTGGCTACACCTTC
many	TRBV27	TRBJ2-3	NA	CASSSTSVTDTQYF	TGTGCCAGCAGTTCTACTTCTGTCACAGATACGCAGTATTTT
many	TRBV10-2	TRBJ2-3	TRBD2	CVSKTSGSTDTQYF	TGCGTCAGCAAGACTAGCGGAAGCACAGATACGCAGTATTTT
many	TRBV19	TRBJ2-2	TRBD1	CASKKTGGITGELFF	TGTGCCAGTAAGAAAACAGGGGGTATCACCGGGGAGCTGTTTTTT
many	TRBV6-1	TRBJ2-5	NA	CASSGRETQYF	TGTGCCAGCAGCGGGCGCGAGACCCAGTACTTC
NA	TRBV27	TRBJ1-3	NA	CASTTKGTEGGNTIYF	TGTGCCAGCACCACTAAAGGGACGGAGGGTGGAAACACCATATATTTT
many	TRBV5-5	TRBJ2-3	NA	CASSNRSISTDTQYF	TGTGCCAGCAGCAACAGGTCAATTAGCACAGATACGCAGTATTTT
medium-sized	TRBV7-7	TRBJ2-1	NA	CASSLAAGNEQFF	TGTGCTAGCAGCTTAGCAGCGGGCAATGAGCAGTTCTTC
many	TRBV15	TRBJ1-1	TRBD1	CATSREGRAQGEANTEAFF	TGTGCCACCAGCAGAGAGGGCAGGGCACAGGGGGAAGCAAACACTGAAGCTTTCTTT
NA	TRBV12-3/TRBV12-4	TRBJ2-5	TRBD1	CAINYPTGTGGRDQETQYF	TGTGCCATTAACTACCCGACCGGGACAGGGGGCCGTGACCAAGAGACCCAGTACTTC
many	TRBV5-1	TRBJ1-3	NA	CASSLAAGTGGNTIYF	TGCGCCAGCAGCTTGGCCGCGGGGACGGGCGGAAACACCATATATTTT
many	TRBV3-1	TRBJ1-2	NA	CASSQDRGREGGYTF	TGTGCCAGCAGCCAAGATCGAGGCAGGGAGGGTGGCTACACCTTC
many	TRBV7-9	TRBJ2-3	NA	CASSLATDTQYF	TGTGCCAGCAGCTTGGCAACAGATACGCAGTATTTT
NA	TRBV7-3	TRBJ1-2	NA	CASSSLAGRDGYTF	TGTGCCAGCAGCTCCCTAGCGGGACGTGATGGCTACACCTTC
many	TRBV6-1	TRBJ2-5	TRBD1	CASFGTGAPQETQYF	TGTGCCAGCTTTGGGACAGGGGCCCCCCAAGAGACCCAGTACTTC